This T cell receptor beta chain originates from a study of cytomegalovirus exposure and HLA in healthy donors. V was cut by 7 bases and J by 2 bases, with 15 bases left in between. Germline CDR1 reads SQVTM; CDR2 reads ANQGSEA. This CDR3 spans 14 amino acids. In regard to this clone: Its antigen is not identified.

General study results and limits: Within the data, a cluster of highly shared sequence variants was likely a sequencing artifact.

Vbeta (60) and Jbeta (13) primers were used in the PCR. Assay used: immunoSEQ multiplex PCR; TCRdb lists only in-frame clones, some missing. The sample lists 130,000 to 150,000 clones; roughly 80% were seen once. The TCR originated in a man aged 25 to 40 in good health and CMV-seropositive. Sample: PBMCs. The rearrangement links TRBV29-1 to TRBJ2-1; tentative D call: TRBD1 (6 bases). The CDR3 protein is CSAPTGNPYNEQFF. The CDR3 DNA reads TGCAGCGCCCCCACAGGGAACCCCTACAATGAGCAGTTCTTC.